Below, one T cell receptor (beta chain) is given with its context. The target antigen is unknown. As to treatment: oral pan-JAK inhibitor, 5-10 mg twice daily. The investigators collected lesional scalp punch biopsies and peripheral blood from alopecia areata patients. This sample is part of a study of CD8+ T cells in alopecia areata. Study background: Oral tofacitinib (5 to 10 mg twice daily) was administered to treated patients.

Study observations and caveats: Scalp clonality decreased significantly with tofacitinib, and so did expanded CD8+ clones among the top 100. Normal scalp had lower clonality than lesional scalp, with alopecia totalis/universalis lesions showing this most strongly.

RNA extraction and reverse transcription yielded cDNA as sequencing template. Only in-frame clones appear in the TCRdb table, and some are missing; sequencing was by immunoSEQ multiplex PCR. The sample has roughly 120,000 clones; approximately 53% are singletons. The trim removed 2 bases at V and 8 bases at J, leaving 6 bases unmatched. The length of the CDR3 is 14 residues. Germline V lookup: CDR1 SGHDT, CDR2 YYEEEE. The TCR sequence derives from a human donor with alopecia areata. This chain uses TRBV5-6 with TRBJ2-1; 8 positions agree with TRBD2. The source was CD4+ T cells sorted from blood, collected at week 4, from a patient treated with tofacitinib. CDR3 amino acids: CASSLAGEGYEQFF. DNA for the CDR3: TGTGCCAGCAGCTTAGCGGGAGAGGGTTATGAGCAGTTCTTC.